This entry lists 25 T cell receptor beta chains sequenced from one sample in a study of cytomegalovirus exposure and HLA in healthy donors. The data were produced by immunoSEQ multiplex PCR, yet TCRdb's version contains in-frame clones alone and is incomplete. Here the sample spans 200,000 to 250,000 clones, over 65% being singletons. Sequenced: PBMCs. Every receptor here comes from a woman younger than 35 in good health and CMV-seronegative.

V usage is TRBV27 and J usage is TRBJ2-1; D gene unclear. The germline CDR1 and CDR2 sequences are MNHEY and SMNVEV (reference sequence). CDR3 length: 15 amino acids. V lost 3 bases and J lost 0, with 9 bases in between. The CDR3 sequence: CASSFVYGSYNEQFF. The DNA of the CDR3 is TGTGCCAGCAGTTTTGTCTATGGCTCCTACAATGAGCAGTTCTTC.

The chain combines TRBV27 with TRBJ1-1, with 7 positions matching TRBD1. V shed 6 bases, J shed 4 bases, and the junction held 8 bases outside the gene matches. Germline V gene sequence: CDR1 MNHEY, CDR2 SMNVEV (reference sequence). This CDR3 comprises 14 residues. For the CDR3, the DNA is TGTGCCAGCAGCGGACAGGCTCAAGGCACTGAAGCTTTCTTT. This codes for CASSGQAQGTEAFF.

In its sample, this clone was seen many times. The V call is TRBV5-1, the J call TRBJ2-7, with 7 nucleotides matching TRBD2. V shed 0 bases, J shed 5 bases, and the junction held 8 bases outside the gene matches. CDR3 length equals 15 residues. Germline CDR1 and CDR2: SGHRS and YFSETQ. This chain's CDR3 is CASSLVGGGVDEQYF. CDR3 sequence (DNA): TGCGCCAGCAGCTTGGTTGGCGGGGGTGTGGACGAGCAGTACTTC.

The gene calls are TRBV5-1 and TRBJ2-1; TRBD2 matches at 8 bases. Germline CDR1 SGHRS, CDR2 YFSETQ. The CDR3 is 14 residues long. Trimming took 3 bases from V and 4 from J; bases not matched to a gene: 3. The CDR3 DNA follows: TGCGCCAGCAGCTCAAGCGGGAGTTACAATGAGCAGTTCTTC. This codes for CASSSSGSYNEQFF.

The V and J genes are TRBV18 and TRBJ2-2; the D gene is possibly TRBD1 (6 bases). Trimming removed 5 bases at V and 0 bases at J, with 10 bases between. The length of the CDR3 is 15 residues. Germline V CDR1 and CDR2: KGHSH, LQKENI. The CDR3 sequence is CASSDGTPNTGELFF. In DNA form, the CDR3 reads TGTGCCAGCTCAGACGGGACACCGAACACCGGGGAGCTGTTTTTT.

V usage is TRBV9 and J usage is TRBJ1-6; D gene unclear. The CDR3 contains 14 residues. V lost 5 bases and J 6 bases, leaving 12 bases between the germline ends. Germline V lookup: CDR1 SGDLS, CDR2 YYNGEE. The CDR3 spells CASSPDGPNSPLHF. CDR3 in DNA: TGTGCCAGCAGTCCGGACGGTCCTAATTCACCCCTCCACTTT.

The chain recombines TRBV19 with TRBJ2-3; 7 positions agree with TRBD2. Germline CDR1 is LNHDA and CDR2 is SQIVND (reference sequence). The J segment lost 0 bases and the V segment lost 10 bases, leaving 7 bases of the junction unmatched. This CDR3 has 14 amino acids. This CDR3 reads CATQLAQSTDTQYF. Written as DNA, the CDR3 is TGTGCCACCCAACTAGCGCAAAGCACAGATACGCAGTATTTT. The whole variable domain, remainder taken from reference TRBV19 and TRBJ2-3, is DGGITQSPKYLFRKEGQNVTLSCEQNLNHDAMYWYRQDPGQGLRLIYYSQIVNDFQKGDIAEGYSVSREKKESFPLTVTSAQKNPTAFYLCATQLAQSTDTQYFGPGTRLTVL.

This sequence joins TRBV19 and TRBJ1-5; maybe TRBD1 (5 bases). V was shortened by 3 bases and J by 6 bases, with 12 bases between the two germline ends. Germline values: CDR1 LNHDA, CDR2 SQIVND (reference sequence). The CDR3 loop spans 14 amino acids. The CDR3 bases are TGTGCCAGTAGTATCGTCCTCGGGGGTCAGCCCCAGCATTTT. Amino acids: CASSIVLGGQPQHF.

The chain couples TRBV27 to TRBJ2-2, with 8 bases identical to TRBD2. The J segment lost 7 bases and the V segment lost 6 bases, leaving 10 bases of the junction unmatched. CDR3 size: 15 residues. The germline CDR1 and CDR2 sequences are MNHEY and SMNVEV (reference sequence). The CDR3 DNA reads TGTGCCAGCAGCCTCGCCGGGAGGGGGTACGGGGAGCTGTTTTTT. Its translation is CASSLAGRGYGELFF.

The chain links TRBV5-1 to TRBJ2-4, with unresolved D. Germline V lookup: CDR1 SGHRS, CDR2 YFSETQ. V was pared by 0 bases and J by 0 bases, with 10 bases between. The length of the CDR3 is 16 residues. The CDR3 loop is CASSLEGWGAKNIQYF. The CDR3 nucleotides read TGCGCCAGCAGCTTGGAGGGTTGGGGAGCCAAAAACATTCAGTACTTC.

This clone came up a few times. The V and J genes are TRBV19 and TRBJ1-1; tentative D call: TRBD1 (5 bases). This CDR3 has 16 amino acids. Germline lookup yields CDR1 LNHDA and CDR2 SQIVND (reference sequence). Trimming pared 4 bases from V and 5 bases from J, leaving 20 bases between. CDR3 DNA sequence: TGTGCCAGTAGTACCCCGGGACGTTCGTGGGGGACTGAAGCTTTCTTT. This gives the protein CASSTPGRSWGTEAFF.

This clone was found once. The chain is built from TRBV2 and TRBJ2-5; D is undetermined. Trimming removed 8 bases at V and 4 bases at J, with 8 bases between. The germline V gene encodes CDR1 SNHLY and CDR2 FYNNEI. The CDR3 contains 11 residues. The DNA for the CDR3 is TGTGCCAGCCCTGTGCGAGAGACCCAGTACTTC. Amino acids: CASPVRETQYF.

V gene TRBV27 combines with J gene TRBJ2-7; TRBD1 aligns across 7 bases. V shed 1 base and J 1 base; nucleotides not matched to a gene: 4. Looked up from germline, CDR1 is MNHEY and CDR2 is SMNVEV (reference sequence). The CDR3 runs to 15 residues. CDR3 in amino acids: CASSLLGTVSYEQYF. DNA for the CDR3: TGTGCCAGCAGTTTATTGGGGACAGTTTCCTACGAGCAGTACTTC.

The count of this clone is one. The V and J genes are TRBV11-2 and TRBJ1-2, with 8 bases that match TRBD1. This CDR3 has 12 residues. The germline V gene encodes CDR1 SGHAT and CDR2 FQNNGV. The V and J ends lost 8 bases and 7 bases, in that order; junction bases with no gene match: 6. CDR3 loop: CASAQGARGYTF. The CDR3 DNA sequence: TGTGCCAGCGCCCAGGGGGCGCGTGGCTACACCTTC.

The rearrangement joins TRBV4-1 to TRBJ1-2, with a possible D match to TRBD1 (6 bases). The ends were cut back, 0 bases at V and 8 bases at J, with 13 bases in the middle. CDR3 length: 14 residues. Germline V lookup: CDR1 MGHRA, CDR2 YSYEKL. CDR3 bases: TGCGCCAGCAGCCAAGATGAACAGGGCCAAGGCTACACCTTC. This codes for CASSQDEQGQGYTF.

This clone occurred once. The chain has TRBV19 and TRBJ2-1; 11 bases fit TRBD2. The CDR3 length is 15 residues. With 10 bases clipped from V and 4 bases from J, the junction kept 9 bases outside the gene matches. CDR1 is LNHDA and CDR2 is SQIVND in the germline V gene (reference sequence). The CDR3 sequence: CATTPTSGVYNEQFF. For the CDR3, the DNA is TGTGCCACCACCCCGACTAGCGGGGTTTACAATGAGCAGTTCTTC.

J is TRBJ2-5 and V is TRBV27, with TRBD1 matching 8 bases. This CDR3 is 13 amino acids long. V lost 10 bases, J lost 0 bases, and 4 bases stayed unmatched. Germline lookup yields CDR1 MNHEY and CDR2 SMNVEV (reference sequence). The DNA of the CDR3 is TGTGCCACCCGGACAGGGAACCAAGAGACCCAGTACTTC. It specifies CATRTGNQETQYF.

The chain joins TRBV7-9 to TRBJ2-7, with 9 bases that match TRBD2. The CDR3 runs to 16 residues. V shed 5 bases, J shed 3 bases, and the junction held 11 bases outside the gene matches. The V gene's germline CDR1 is SEHNR and CDR2 FQNEAQ (reference sequence). The CDR3: CASSRAGTSRIYEQYF. Written as DNA, the CDR3 is TGTGCCAGCAGCAGAGCCGGGACTAGCAGGATCTACGAGCAGTACTTC.

V is TRBV4-1 and J is TRBJ2-1; D might be TRBD1 (5 bases). The CDR3 runs to 15 residues. Germline V gene lookup returns CDR1 MGHRA and CDR2 YSYEKL. With 3 bases removed from V and 3 bases from J, the gap between germline ends came to 12 bases. CDR3 bases: TGCGCCAGCAGCCACCCAGGGCAGGTCTACAATGAGCAGTTCTTC. Translated: CASSHPGQVYNEQFF.

This chain links TRBV20-1 with TRBJ1-2; D is unclear. V gave up 3 bases and J gave up 8 bases, with 10 bases separating them. This CDR3 comprises 11 residues. Germline lookup yields CDR1 DFQATT and CDR2 SNEGSKA (reference sequence). The DNA of the CDR3 is TGCAGTGCTAGTGAGACTTCCGGCTACACCTTC. This encodes CSASETSGYTF.

The J gene is TRBJ2-7, the V gene TRBV6-1; weak D call: TRBD1 (6 bases). The CDR3 consists of 13 residues. The V gene's germline CDR1 is MNHNS and CDR2 SASEGT. V was shortened by 7 bases and J by 2 bases, with 12 bases between the two germline ends. CDR3 region: CASTPGQTYEQYF. The DNA of the CDR3 is TGTGCCAGCACCCCAGGACAGACCTACGAGCAGTACTTC.

In this sample, this clone turned up once. The chain uses TRBV27 and TRBJ1-2; 8 nucleotides align to TRBD1. Germline assignment: CDR1 MNHEY and CDR2 SMNVEV (reference sequence). The CDR3 contains 16 residues. The V segment lost 5 bases and the J segment 1 base; nucleotides outside the gene matches: 9. CDR3 sequence reads: CASSLRAGGFNYGYTF. The CDR3 DNA follows: TGTGCCAGCAGTCTCCGGGCAGGGGGCTTTAACTATGGCTACACCTTC.

This rearrangement joins TRBV4-1 to TRBJ1-4, with unresolved D. CDR3 length equals 14 residues. Looked up from germline, CDR1 is MGHRA and CDR2 is YSYEKL. V was pared by 10 bases and J by 3 bases, with 15 bases between. CDR3 in amino acids: CATGVAVANEKLFF. CDR3 coding DNA: TGCGCCACCGGGGTAGCGGTAGCTAATGAAAAACTGTTTTTT.

J is TRBJ1-2 and V is TRBV4-1; D perhaps matches TRBD1 (5 bases). The germline V and J ends were trimmed by 1 base and 3 bases, with 15 bases remaining between them. Germline loops: CDR1 MGHRA, CDR2 YSYEKL. The CDR3 covers 16 residues. The CDR3 bases are TGCGCCAGCAGCCAAGCGAGGGACCACGGGGACTATGGCTACACCTTC. Encoded protein: CASSQARDHGDYGYTF.

The chain couples TRBV10-3 to TRBJ2-1, with D tentatively TRBD1 (5 bases). CDR1 is ENHRY and CDR2 is SYGVKD in the germline V gene. With 2 bases removed from V and 7 bases from J, the gap between germline ends came to 6 bases. This CDR3 is 12 amino acids long. The CDR3 loop is CAISETGNEQFF. The CDR3 DNA reads as TGTGCCATCAGTGAGACAGGAAATGAGCAGTTCTTC.